The source of this T cell receptor beta chain is a study of shared clonotypes between healthy human individuals (dated by TCRdb to the early 2020s). Background on the whole study: Three men and a couple of women, aged 18 to 49 years, made up the cohort. For each donor, three plates each were used for CD4 naive and CD4 memory, two plates were used for CD8 naive, and one plate was used for CD8 memory. To estimate repertoire size and how much clonotype sharing occurs between individuals, the study deeply sequenced the blood TCR repertoires of roughly 5 healthy adults. Libraries were prepared and TCR repertoires were sequenced by different laboratories using diverse techniques, in order to increase sequencing depth and limit assay-specific biases. Per donor, leukapheresis produced somewhere between about 0.94 and 9 billion PBMCs.

What the authors observed across the whole study: Incomplete sequencing was indicated by rarefaction of sorted-subset datasets, despite the large sequencing depth. Sampling was limited to blood, and TCR repertoires in tissue likely differ from TCR repertoires in blood. Naive subsets generally had larger estimated clonotype richness than memory subsets did. Across four donors, roughly 5.4% of naive CD4, approximately 4% of naive CD8, approximately 2.5% of memory CD4, and 0.4% of memory CD8 clonotypes were shared. Because the study included only a small number of donors, the genetic and exposure-history diversity represented was limited. Pairwise subsampling led to the expectation that sequencing depth would affect the degree of clonotype sharing among donors. Clonotypes shared by all four sorted-subset donors showed higher generation probabilities than non-shared clonotypes.

Donors were healthy HIV-negative adults with no recently reported acute infections or vaccinations. Every donor was a Caucasian adult living in Nashville, Tennessee, USA. CD8 memory samples combined magnetically selected CD45RO+ cells with CCR7-negative CD45RA+ effector memory (TemRA) cells. Blood was collected by leukapheresis, and PBMCs were isolated by Ficoll-Histopaque density gradient centrifugation and then cryopreserved in liquid nitrogen vapor phase. Purity and quantity of every magnetically sorted T cell population were checked by analytical flow cytometry. From each sorted fraction, genomic DNA was isolated and quantified by UV absorbance on a Nanodrop 2000c. TCR CDR3 regions were amplified from genomic DNA by multiplex PCR using the deep immunoSEQ assay. Extracted genomic DNA from each cell subset was distributed evenly across all wells of several immunoSEQ 96-well plates, and each plate was treated as a replicate. Each replicate PCR for sorted subsets received about 220 ng genomic DNA, equal to roughly 29,000 T cell genomes. The purified libraries were quantified using a Qubit 3.0 fluorometer, sized with a Bioanalyzer 2100, and then quantified again using the KAPA Library Quantification kit. Every immunoSEQ 96-well plate was sequenced on a dedicated single-read 150-cycle Illumina NextSeq 550 flow cell. In the source study's methods: Because only junctional sequences without quality scores were contained in the immunoSEQ output, filtering matching that applied to full-length reads could not be performed. To assign V/J genes and CDR3, sequences were annotated using PyIR, a Python wrapper for IgBLAST v1.9, with IMGT germline references. Reads were removed for weak V/J assignments (E-value above 1e-6), missing CDR3, stop codons, out-of-frame junctions, or ambiguous translated residues. V3J clonotypes were defined as sequences sharing an identical inferred V gene, J gene, and CDR3 amino acid sequence. Percentage overlap between repertoires was calculated by dividing the number of shared unique clonotypes by the size of the smaller repertoire. Richness of each repertoire was evaluated using RTK rarefaction, the Chao1 estimator, and Recon v2.1 estimates of unobserved clonotypes. OLGA was used to compute generation probabilities for all TCRbeta clonotypes that the gDNA method yielded from a handful of donors. In its TCRdb copy, this immuneACCESS table keeps in-frame sequences only and misses some clones. Where compared with another copy, unresolved V genes explain less than half of these, and the others have no known cause. The V and J calls and clone size were taken over from that table, and D and trimming were inferred from the DNA. This sample comprises roughly 700,000 clones, about 90% of them detected only once. 34% of the sample is in the top ten clones.

The CDR3 holds 14 amino acids from the cysteine to the phenylalanine. The read is trimmed to its CDR3 DNA, 42 bases read in frame from base 1. CDR1 and CDR2, per the germline V gene (reference sequence), are LNHNV and YYDKDF. With regard to this clone: This receptor's antigen is unknown. At one end, the junction sequence differs from germline, possibly due to a read error.

The receptor's source is a man between 18 and 29 years old in good health. Some clones in this sample may be carry-over from other donors' samples. Rearrangement joined TRBV15 to TRBJ1-4; TRBD1 is possibly the D segment (6 matching bases). Sample: memory CD8+ T cells from PBMCs. The sample's cell subset or site label, decoded: CD45RO+ cells pooled with CCR7-negative TemRA cells. The CDR3 protein sequence reads: CATSAWGTNERLFF. The DNA sequence is given as TGTGCCACCAGCGCTTGGGGGACAAATGAAAGACTGTTTTTT.